Here is one T cell receptor (beta chain) with its context. The antigen is unknown. This CDR3 comprises 15 residues. The data were produced by immunoSEQ multiplex PCR, yet TCRdb's version contains in-frame clones alone and is incomplete. The repertoire holds approximately 28,000 clones, 70% to 90% seen once, with around a tenth in the top ten. These data originate in a study of graft-versus-host responses after intestinal transplantation. Study conclusions and caveats: Patients who carried graft-donor T cell macrochimerism also had high graft-versus-host to host-versus-graft clonal ratios in their allografts.

Sequenced material: PBMCs, taken about 450 days after intestinal transplantation. The source is a human patient who received an intestinal transplant, so some T cells may come from the graft donor. This chain links TRBV21-1 with TRBJ2-5; TRBD2 was called by the table and not checked on the DNA. TRBV21-1 is assigned pseudogene status. In DNA form, the CDR3 reads TGTGCCAGCAGGATCGCCCTTAGCGGTAATGGGACCCAGTACTTC. Residues: CASRIALSGNGTQYF.